This record covers a single T cell receptor (beta chain). This clone came up a few times. Its antigen is still unknown. Base qualities are not provided; no much larger clone lies one nucleotide away. The germline V gene specifies SGHTA as CDR1 and FQGNSA as CDR2. At the junction V is shortened by 5 bases and J by 1 base, with 8 bases in between. The CDR3 contains 13 residues, cysteine and phenylalanine counted. Of the read, only the CDR3 DNA is kept; its 39 bases are in frame from base 1. Libraries came from the immunoSEQ multiplex PCR assay. DNA from the cultured, isolated CD4+ T cells was subjected to TCR beta CDR3 sequencing. Per the authors' processing: Non-productive TCR sequences were discarded, and reads were trimmed to the CDR3 region, with only CDR3s of 7 or more amino acids retained. Antigen-specific clonotypes were identified with the MANAFEST web app by comparing expansion in peptide wells against reference cultures. For clones to be considered positive, expansion at FDR<0.05 versus reference and all other wells, an odds ratio above 5, and a frequency above 0.1% in two replicate wells were required. A clonotype was called cross-reactive if it was significantly expanded both in SARS-CoV-2 spike wells and in at least one common cold coronavirus spike condition. Levenshtein distance calculated with the stringdist R package was used to assess CDR3 similarity, and unrooted trees were constructed with ape in R 3.6.1. Sourced from immuneACCESS, this table was stored by TCRdb with only in-frame sequences that have V and J called. A share of the clones is absent; for the studies checked, an unresolved V gene accounts for under half, and the remainder has no known explanation. Clone size and the V and J calls come from that table; the DNA yielded D and trimming. The sample profile shows tens of thousands of clones; more than 75% of them were found once. The ten biggest clones cover about 12% of the sample.

The data originate from a study of vaccination effects on CD4 cells after COVID-19 (dated 2022 in TCRdb). About the study as a whole: In the ViraFEST assay, PBMC were stimulated with viral peptide pools, and antigen-specific CD4+ T cell clonotypes were then identified by expansion using TCR sequencing. Participants received two doses of either the BNT162b2 or the mRNA-1273 mRNA SARS-CoV-2 vaccine. Pre-vaccine samples from two convalescent patients were drawn 16 days and one week before the first dose, 142 and 148 days after COVID-19 diagnosis. Each well held around 1.9 million PBMC cultured in IMDM containing roughly 5% human AB serum, roughly 9.6 IU/ml IL-2 and gentamicin, along with about 9.3 ug/ml peptides. SARS-CoV-2 spike-specific CD4+ TCR repertoires from before and after mRNA vaccination were compared in COVID-19 convalescent patients and in infection-naive vaccine recipients. Altogether, roughly 10 COVID-19 convalescent patients and several SARS-CoV-2-naive healthy vaccine recipients made up the full study. In the study, cultures from other donors were sequenced using the Oncomine TCR Beta short-read assay on an Illumina iSeq 100.

What the authors observed across the whole study: In convalescent patients, the post-vaccine spike-reactive repertoire was composed mainly of new vaccine-induced clones that were largely distinct from infection-induced clones. Both infection-induced and vaccine-induced clones contracted markedly at late post-vaccination timepoints, which is consistent with waning T cell responses. Limitations of the study were the small number of convalescent patients and the absence of early post-infection timepoints.

After less than eleven days of culture, CD4+ T cells were isolated with the EasySep CD4+ T cell isolation kit. PCR-confirmed SARS-CoV-2 infection had occurred in convalescent patients between March and December 2020, before the Alpha, Beta and Delta variants emerged in the United States. On days 3 and 7, half of the culture medium was replaced with fresh IL-2-containing medium. Unless noted otherwise, every peptide stimulation condition was cultured in triplicate wells. PBMC were separated from whole blood using Ficoll-Paque Plus gradient centrifugation and were then either cryopreserved at -140C or used fresh. Genomic DNA was extracted from cultured CD4+ T cells with the QIAamp micro DNA kit.

The chain is encoded by TRBV7-2 joined to TRBJ1-2, with no D gene named confidently. The sequence was obtained from a human donor who had a prior SARS-CoV-2 infection. The sample was CD4+ T cells from PBMCs cultured without peptide, taken before COVID-19 vaccination. The CDR3 loop reads CASSLGVNYGYTF. The nucleotides are TGTGCCAGCAGCCTCGGGGTTAACTATGGCTACACCTTC.